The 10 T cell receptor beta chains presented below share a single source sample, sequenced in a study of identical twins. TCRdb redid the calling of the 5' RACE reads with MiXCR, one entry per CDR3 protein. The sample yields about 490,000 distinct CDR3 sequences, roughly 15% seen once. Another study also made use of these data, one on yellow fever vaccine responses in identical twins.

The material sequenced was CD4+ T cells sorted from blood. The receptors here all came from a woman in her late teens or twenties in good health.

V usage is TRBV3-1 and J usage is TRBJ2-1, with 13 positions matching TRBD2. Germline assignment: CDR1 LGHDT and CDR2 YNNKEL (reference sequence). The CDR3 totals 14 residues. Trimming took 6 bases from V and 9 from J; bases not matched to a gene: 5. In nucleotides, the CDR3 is TGTGCCAGCAGACTAGCGGGAGGGGGAGGTGAGCAGTTCTTC. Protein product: CASRLAGGGGEQFF.

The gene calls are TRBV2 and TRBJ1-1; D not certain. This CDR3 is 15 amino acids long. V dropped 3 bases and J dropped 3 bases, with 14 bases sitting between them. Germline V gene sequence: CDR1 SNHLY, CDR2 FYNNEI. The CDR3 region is CASSDRVTGDTEAFF. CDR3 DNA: TGTGCCAGCAGTGACCGGGTAACGGGAGACACTGAAGCTTTCTTT. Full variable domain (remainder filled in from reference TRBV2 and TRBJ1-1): EPEVTQTPSHQVTQMGQEVILRCVPISNHLYFYWYRQILGQKVEFLVSFYNNEISEKSEIFDDQFSVERPDGSNFTLKIRSTKLEDSAMYFCASSDRVTGDTEAFFGQGTRLTVV.

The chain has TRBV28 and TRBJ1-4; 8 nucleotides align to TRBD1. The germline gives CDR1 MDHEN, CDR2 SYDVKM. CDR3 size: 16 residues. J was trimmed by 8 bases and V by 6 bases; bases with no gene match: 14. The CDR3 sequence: CASRQDRARSREKLFF. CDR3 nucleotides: TGTGCCAGCAGACAGGACAGGGCCAGGTCAAGGGAAAAACTGTTTTTT.

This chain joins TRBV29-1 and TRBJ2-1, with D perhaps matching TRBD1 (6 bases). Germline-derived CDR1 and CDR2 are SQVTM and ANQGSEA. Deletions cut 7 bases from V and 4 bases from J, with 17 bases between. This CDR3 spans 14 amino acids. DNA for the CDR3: TGCAGCGCGATACAGGGAGCAGCTTACAATGAGCAGTTCTTC. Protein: CSAIQGAAYNEQFF.

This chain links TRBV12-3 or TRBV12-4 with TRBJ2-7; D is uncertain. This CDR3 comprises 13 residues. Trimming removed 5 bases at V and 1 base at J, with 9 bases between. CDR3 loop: CASSPTASYEQYF. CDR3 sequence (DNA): TGTGCCAGCAGTCCCACAGCTTCCTACGAGCAGTACTTC.

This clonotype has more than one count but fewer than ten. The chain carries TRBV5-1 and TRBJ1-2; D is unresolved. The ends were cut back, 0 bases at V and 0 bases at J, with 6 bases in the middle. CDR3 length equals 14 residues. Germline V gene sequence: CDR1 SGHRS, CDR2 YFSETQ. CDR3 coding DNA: TGCGCCAGCAGCTTGGCCATAGCTAACTATGGCTACACCTTC. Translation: CASSLAIANYGYTF.

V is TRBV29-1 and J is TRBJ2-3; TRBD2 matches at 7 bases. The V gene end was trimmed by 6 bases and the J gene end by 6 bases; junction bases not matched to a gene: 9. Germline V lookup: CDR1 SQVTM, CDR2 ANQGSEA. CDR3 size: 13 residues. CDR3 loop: CSVRRREGDTQYF. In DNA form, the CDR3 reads TGCAGCGTCCGCAGGAGGGAGGGGGATACGCAGTATTTT.

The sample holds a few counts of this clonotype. In DNA form, the CDR3 reads TGTGCCAGCAGCTCTTCAGGGCCTCGGGTCACAGATACGCAGTATTTT. Residues: CASSSSGPRVTDTQYF. The rearrangement links TRBV7-9 to TRBJ2-3, with a possible D match to TRBD1 (5 bases). This CDR3 spans 16 amino acids. Germline V gene data show CDR1 as SEHNR and CDR2 as FQNEAQ (reference sequence). V gave up 4 bases and J gave up 2 bases, with 16 bases separating them.

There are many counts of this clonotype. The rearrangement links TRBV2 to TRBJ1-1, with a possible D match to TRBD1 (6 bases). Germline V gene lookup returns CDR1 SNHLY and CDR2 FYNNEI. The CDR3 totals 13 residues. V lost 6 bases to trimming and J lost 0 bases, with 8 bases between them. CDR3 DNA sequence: TGTGCCAGCAGCGGACAGATGAACACTGAAGCTTTCTTT. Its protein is CASSGQMNTEAFF.

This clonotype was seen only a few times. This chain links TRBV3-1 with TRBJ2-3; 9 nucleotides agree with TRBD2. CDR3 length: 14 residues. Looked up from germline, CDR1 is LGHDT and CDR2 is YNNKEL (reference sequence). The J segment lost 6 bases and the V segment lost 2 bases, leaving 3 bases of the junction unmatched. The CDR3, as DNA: TGTGCCAGCAGCCAACTAGCGGGATACGATACGCAGTATTTT. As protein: CASSQLAGYDTQYF.